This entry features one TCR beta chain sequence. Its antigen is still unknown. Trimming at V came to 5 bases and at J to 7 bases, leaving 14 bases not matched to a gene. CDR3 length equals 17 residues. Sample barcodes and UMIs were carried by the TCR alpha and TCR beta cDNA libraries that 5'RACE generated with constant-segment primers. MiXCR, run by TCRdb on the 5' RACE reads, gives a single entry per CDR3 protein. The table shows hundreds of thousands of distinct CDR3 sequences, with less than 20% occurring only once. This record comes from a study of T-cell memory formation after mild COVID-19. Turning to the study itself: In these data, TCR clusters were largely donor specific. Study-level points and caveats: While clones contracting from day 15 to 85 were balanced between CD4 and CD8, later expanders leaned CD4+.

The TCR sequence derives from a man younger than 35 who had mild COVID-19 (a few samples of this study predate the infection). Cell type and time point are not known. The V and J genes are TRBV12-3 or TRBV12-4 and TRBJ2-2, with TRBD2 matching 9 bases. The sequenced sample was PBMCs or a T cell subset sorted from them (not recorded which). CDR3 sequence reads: CASSIPISGGVGGELFF. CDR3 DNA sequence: TGTGCCAGCAGTATACCCATTAGCGGGGGAGTAGGCGGGGAGCTGTTTTTT.